Listed below are T cell receptor beta chains from one sample, sequenced in a study of T cells after yellow fever vaccination. Each CDR3 protein gets one entry after TCRdb re-called the 5' RACE reads with MiXCR. The data show hundreds of thousands of distinct CDR3 sequences, 12% seen once. Specimen: PBMCs, collected on the day of the yellow fever booster vaccination. Receptors originate from a man aged 25-45 years who received the YFV17D yellow fever vaccine. Both conserved end residues are part of each CDR3. Fields, in order: J gene, D gene, clone size, V gene, CDR3 protein, CDR3 DNA. A D gene is named only where the DNA matches it firmly. Where a row states a size, it is once, few, many or the class of an expanded clone; other rows omit it.

J gene: TRBJ2-7; D gene: NA; clone size: few; V gene: TRBV4-2; CDR3 protein: CASSQERGNRPYEQYF; CDR3 DNA: TGTGCCAGCAGCCAAGAGAGGGGGAACAGACCTTACGAGCAGTACTTC
J gene: TRBJ1-1; D gene: NA; clone size: NA; V gene: TRBV28; CDR3 protein: CASSSGQLTEAFF; CDR3 DNA: TGTGCCAGCAGCTCAGGACAGCTCACTGAAGCTTTCTTT
J gene: TRBJ2-5; D gene: NA; clone size: few; V gene: TRBV11-3; CDR3 protein: CASSARGTGAFETQYF; CDR3 DNA: TGTGCCAGCAGCGCCCGAGGGACGGGGGCCTTTGAGACCCAGTACTTC
J gene: TRBJ2-3; D gene: NA; clone size: few; V gene: TRBV20-1; CDR3 protein: CSARGDNRHLSTDTQYF; CDR3 DNA: TGCAGTGCTAGAGGGGATAATAGACATCTTAGCACAGATACGCAGTATTTT
J gene: TRBJ2-1; D gene: NA; clone size: NA; V gene: TRBV7-9; CDR3 protein: CASRYGGNEQFF; CDR3 DNA: TGTGCCAGCAGATATGGGGGGAATGAGCAGTTCTTC
J gene: TRBJ2-2; D gene: TRBD2; clone size: few; V gene: TRBV5-1; CDR3 protein: CASRVELAGTGELFF; CDR3 DNA: TGCGCCAGCAGAGTGGAACTAGCGGGCACCGGGGAGCTGTTTTTT
J gene: TRBJ1-5; D gene: NA; clone size: NA; V gene: TRBV2; CDR3 protein: CASSGTQGYGQPQHF; CDR3 DNA: TGTGCCAGCAGTGGGACCCAGGGCTACGGACAGCCCCAGCATTTT
J gene: TRBJ1-5; D gene: NA; clone size: NA; V gene: TRBV19; CDR3 protein: CASNTGKFSNQPQHF; CDR3 DNA: TGTGCCAGTAACACAGGAAAGTTTAGCAATCAGCCCCAGCATTTT
J gene: TRBJ2-7; D gene: NA; clone size: NA; V gene: TRBV7-2; CDR3 protein: CASSLGGQGSEQYF; CDR3 DNA: TGTGCCAGCAGCTTAGGTGGCCAGGGCTCCGAGCAGTACTTC
J gene: TRBJ2-3; D gene: NA; clone size: few; V gene: TRBV5-5; CDR3 protein: CASTARPHGADTQYF; CDR3 DNA: TGTGCCAGCACTGCAAGGCCTCACGGGGCCGATACGCAGTATTTT
J gene: TRBJ2-7; D gene: NA; clone size: NA; V gene: TRBV27; CDR3 protein: CASSPPLAYEQYF; CDR3 DNA: TGTGCCAGCAGCCCCCCTTTGGCCTACGAGCAGTACTTC
J gene: TRBJ1-5; D gene: NA; clone size: few; V gene: TRBV5-1; CDR3 protein: CASRLSGGNQPQHF; CDR3 DNA: TGCGCCAGCAGATTGTCAGGGGGCAATCAGCCCCAGCATTTT
J gene: TRBJ2-7; D gene: TRBD2; clone size: few; V gene: TRBV20-1; CDR3 protein: CSAGSGATTSYEQYF; CDR3 DNA: TGCAGTGCAGGGAGCGGGGCCACTACAAGCTACGAGCAGTACTTC
J gene: TRBJ2-5; D gene: NA; clone size: NA; V gene: TRBV20-1; CDR3 protein: CSALTIQETQYF; CDR3 DNA: TGCAGTGCTTTGACAATCCAAGAGACCCAGTACTTC
J gene: TRBJ2-5; D gene: NA; clone size: NA; V gene: TRBV15; CDR3 protein: CATSNGVYQETQYF; CDR3 DNA: TGTGCCACCAGCAACGGGGTCTACCAAGAGACCCAGTACTTC
J gene: TRBJ2-5; D gene: NA; clone size: few; V gene: TRBV19; CDR3 protein: CASSISGDQETQYF; CDR3 DNA: TGTGCCAGTAGTATATCAGGGGACCAAGAGACCCAGTACTTC
J gene: TRBJ2-7; D gene: TRBD1; clone size: few; V gene: TRBV12-3/TRBV12-4; CDR3 protein: CASFQGVGEQYF; CDR3 DNA: TGTGCCAGCTTTCAGGGGGTAGGTGAGCAGTACTTC
J gene: TRBJ2-7; D gene: TRBD1; clone size: NA; V gene: TRBV7-9; CDR3 protein: CASRDATGMLREQYF; CDR3 DNA: TGTGCCAGCCGGGACGCGACAGGGATGCTACGCGAGCAGTACTTC
J gene: TRBJ2-5; D gene: NA; clone size: few; V gene: TRBV5-5; CDR3 protein: CASSPPRLVETQYF; CDR3 DNA: TGTGCCAGCAGCCCACCCCGGCTCGTAGAGACCCAGTACTTC
J gene: TRBJ2-4; D gene: NA; clone size: few; V gene: TRBV2; CDR3 protein: CASTQNQLAKNIQYF; CDR3 DNA: TGTGCCAGCACCCAAAACCAACTAGCCAAAAACATTCAGTACTTC
J gene: TRBJ2-7; D gene: NA; clone size: NA; V gene: TRBV9; CDR3 protein: CASSDALSYEQYF; CDR3 DNA: TGTGCCAGCAGCGACGCCCTCTCCTACGAGCAGTACTTC
J gene: TRBJ2-3; D gene: TRBD2; clone size: NA; V gene: TRBV7-2; CDR3 protein: CASSTLAGRVTQYF; CDR3 DNA: TGTGCCAGCAGCACCTTAGCGGGCAGGGTTACGCAGTATTTT
J gene: TRBJ2-1; D gene: NA; clone size: NA; V gene: TRBV18; CDR3 protein: CASSLYRGGNGNEQFF; CDR3 DNA: TGTGCCAGCTCACTATACAGGGGAGGCAATGGGAATGAGCAGTTCTTC
J gene: TRBJ1-4; D gene: TRBD1; clone size: few; V gene: TRBV29-1; CDR3 protein: CSVELTGASNEKLFF; CDR3 DNA: TGCAGCGTTGAATTGACAGGGGCATCTAATGAAAAACTGTTTTTT
J gene: TRBJ1-2; D gene: NA; clone size: many; V gene: TRBV3-1; CDR3 protein: CASSPRGPGRKLNYGYTF; CDR3 DNA: TGTGCCAGCAGCCCCCGAGGTCCGGGCCGAAAATTAAACTATGGCTACACCTTC
J gene: TRBJ2-1; D gene: NA; clone size: many; V gene: TRBV20-1; CDR3 protein: CSANNDRIYNEQFF; CDR3 DNA: TGCAGTGCCAACAACGACAGGATCTACAATGAGCAGTTCTTC
J gene: TRBJ2-7; D gene: TRBD2; clone size: few; V gene: TRBV28; CDR3 protein: CASSSLGGRAYEQYF; CDR3 DNA: TGTGCCAGCAGTTCCCTCGGCGGGAGGGCCTACGAGCAGTACTTC
J gene: TRBJ2-7; D gene: NA; clone size: NA; V gene: TRBV7-2; CDR3 protein: CASSYPGGRRYEQYF; CDR3 DNA: TGTGCCAGCAGCTACCCAGGAGGTAGAAGGTACGAGCAGTACTTC
J gene: TRBJ1-1; D gene: TRBD1; clone size: NA; V gene: TRBV29-1; CDR3 protein: CSVGRTGPEAFF; CDR3 DNA: TGCAGCGTTGGGCGGACAGGGCCTGAAGCTTTCTTT
J gene: TRBJ2-2; D gene: TRBD2; clone size: few; V gene: TRBV5-1; CDR3 protein: CASSYPLRGGSPQTGELFF; CDR3 DNA: TGCGCCAGCAGCTACCCCCTAAGGGGCGGGAGTCCCCAGACCGGGGAGCTGTTTTTT
J gene: TRBJ1-6; D gene: NA; clone size: few; V gene: TRBV7-9; CDR3 protein: CASSTSGSPLHF; CDR3 DNA: TGTGCCAGCAGCACGTCTGGCTCACCCCTCCACTTT